What follows is one T cell receptor beta chain and its context. Its target is not known. The entry originates in a study of PD-L1 blockade in urothelial cancer. The overall study: Counts from blood samples showed a median of about 150,000 T cells.

V was clipped by 0 bases and J by 4 bases; unmatched bases: 9. The CDR3 is 16 residues long. Germline CDR1 and CDR2: LGHNA and YSLEER. Assay: immunoSEQ multiplex PCR; the TCRdb copy retains only in-frame clones and omits some. The top ten hold just over 3% of the sample, which has 20,000 to 30,000 clones, around 88% seen once. Whole-study findings and limits: Below-median pretreatment blood TCR clonality was a predictor of better survival.

Anywhere from 1 to 8 samples came from each patient, spanning pretreatment and on-treatment. This specimen consisted of PBMCs, obtained around atezolizumab (anti-PD-L1) treatment. The TCR was taken from a man aged 50-60 years with urothelial cancer. J is TRBJ2-7 and V is TRBV4-3, with TRBD2 identical over 7 bases. The CDR3 loop reads CASSQDLGGNLYEQYF. The CDR3 DNA reads as TGCGCCAGCAGCCAAGACTTGGGGGGGAACTTGTACGAGCAGTACTTC.